The 8 T cell receptor beta chains listed next were all sequenced from one sample in a study of T-cell memory formation after mild COVID-19 (dated by TCRdb to about 2021). Library preparation used 5' RACE. Sequenced using an Illumina NovaSeq 6000. The public reads were reprocessed in TCRdb via fastp at Q25 and MiXCR, keeping in-frame beta chains. Rows with one shared CDR3 protein collapse into an entry with the most common genes and DNA. For this sample there are 400,000 to 500,000 distinct CDR3 sequences; under 20% appear just once. Under 25% of the sample is taken by the ten largest. Sample: PBMCs or a T cell subset sorted from them (not recorded which). These TCRs come from a man aged 18 to 30 who had mild COVID-19 (a few samples of this study predate the infection). The sample titles of this study are shuffled in the database, so cell type and time point are left out; the donor was told from shared clones.

This clonotype was observed a handful of times. The V call is TRBV12-3 or TRBV12-4, the J call TRBJ2-1; the D is unclear. The CDR3 contains 14 residues. The V and J ends lost 3 bases and 2 bases respectively, with 8 bases between them. The CDR3 region is CASSFQSTYNEQFF. The CDR3 DNA sequence: TGTGCCAGCAGTTTTCAGAGCACCTACAATGAGCAGTTCTTC.

This rearrangement joins TRBV5-1 to TRBJ2-1; tentative D call: TRBD1 (5 bases). There are 14 residues in the CDR3. Trimming removed 4 bases from V and 7 bases from J, with 15 bases in between. In germline, CDR1 is SGHRS, CDR2 YFSETQ. The CDR3 nucleotides are TGCGCCAGCAGCGGGGCTAGGACCCTGAATGAGCAGTTCTTC. Translated, it gives CASSGARTLNEQFF.

The chain recombines TRBV5-1 with TRBJ1-1; 7 bases map to TRBD1. CDR1 is SGHRS, CDR2 YFSETQ, per germline. V gave up 0 bases and J gave up 5 bases; unmatched junction bases: 4. This CDR3 comprises 14 residues. CDR3 nucleotide sequence: TGCGCCAGCAGCTTGGAATACAGGGGAACTGAAGCTTTCTTT. The encoded protein is CASSLEYRGTEAFF.

This clonotype was recorded only once. The V call is TRBV7-6, the J call TRBJ2-1; TRBD1 matches at 9 bases. Germline V gives CDR1 SGHVS, CDR2 FNYEAQ. This CDR3 spans 15 amino acids. V lost 7 bases to trimming and J lost 5 bases; unmatched junction nucleotides: 9. DNA of the CDR3: TGTGCCAGCATCCGAGGGACAGGGTTTAACAATGAGCAGTTCTTC. Protein: CASIRGTGFNNEQFF.

This clonotype was observed a few times. The rearrangement uses TRBV12-3 or TRBV12-4 and TRBJ2-2; 8 nucleotides align to TRBD2. V trimming: 8 bases; J trimming: 3 bases; junction bases outside the gene matches: 5. The CDR3 totals 14 residues. The CDR3: CASSPGGDTGELFF. The CDR3 region has the DNA TGTGCCAGCTCCCCCGGGGGGGACACCGGGGAGCTGTTTTTT.

For the CDR3, the DNA is TGCAGTGCTATCACAGGGGGGAATTCACCCCTCCACTTT. It translates to CSAITGGNSPLHF. The rearrangement uses TRBV20-1 and TRBJ1-6; 8 bases line up with TRBD1. The length of the CDR3 is 13 residues. CDR1 and CDR2 (germline): DFQATT, SNEGSKA (reference sequence). Trimming at V came to 4 bases and at J to 7 bases, leaving 3 bases not matched to a gene.

The chain links TRBV5-1 to TRBJ1-5; D uncertain. Germline lookup yields CDR1 SGHRS and CDR2 YFSETQ. CDR3 length: 15 residues. V gave up 4 bases and J gave up 2 bases, with 13 bases separating them. The CDR3 sequence: CASSRGPSGNQPQHF. DNA of the CDR3: TGCGCCAGCAGCAGAGGTCCCTCGGGCAATCAGCCCCAGCATTTT. Combining the CDR3 with reference TRBV5-1 and TRBJ1-5 gives the whole variable domain KAGVTQTPRYLIKTRGQQVTLSCSPISGHRSVSWYQQTPGQGLQFLFEYFSETQRNKGNFPGRFSGRQFSNSRSEMNVSTLELGDSALYLCASSRGPSGNQPQHFGDGTRLSIL.

This clonotype occurred many times. This chain links TRBV7-9 with TRBJ2-5, with a possible D match to TRBD1 (6 bases). The CDR3 is made up of 14 amino acids. Per germline, CDR1 SEHNR and CDR2 FQNEAQ (reference sequence). Trimming shortened V by 4 bases and J by 1 base, and 10 bases separated the two germline ends. CDR3 loop: CASSYGQSQETQYF. For the CDR3, the DNA is TGTGCCAGCAGCTACGGACAGTCCCAAGAGACCCAGTACTTC. Together with reference TRBV7-9 and TRBJ2-5, the CDR3 gives the full variable domain: DTGVSQNPRHKITKRGQNVTFRCDPISEHNRLYWYRQTLGQGPEFLTYFQNEAQLEKSRLLSDRFSAERPKGSFSTLEIQRTEQGDSAMYLCASSYGQSQETQYFGPGTRLLVL.